This passage covers 31 T cell receptor beta chains from one sample sequenced in a study of T-cell reconstitution after alpha-beta-depleted transplantation in children. Construction of the TCRbeta library involved unique molecular identifiers. TCRdb re-analysed the PCR reads in MiXCR, keeping a single row per CDR3 protein. The table shows about 400,000 distinct CDR3 sequences, with approximately 20% occurring only once. The sample consisted of PBMCs from the stem cell graft donor, taken from the stem cell graft. The receptors originated from a human donor who donated a stem cell graft to a child with acute myeloid leukemia.

CDR3 in amino acids: CASSDGARQGGGEQYF. The CDR3 DNA is TGCGCCAGCAGTGACGGTGCGCGGCAGGGAGGTGGCGAGCAGTACTTC. This sequence joins TRBV10-2 and TRBJ2-7; possibly TRBD2 for D (6 bases). V was pared by 3 bases and J by 6 bases, with 21 bases between. Germline V lookup: CDR1 WSHSY, CDR2 SAAADI. The CDR3 is 16 residues long.

At least ten counts were recorded for this clonotype. The rearrangement joins TRBV10-2 to TRBJ2-5; 14 bases fit TRBD2. The trim removed 5 bases at V and 4 bases at J, leaving 3 bases unmatched. Germline-derived CDR1 and CDR2 are WSHSY and SAAADI. The CDR3 runs to 15 residues. CDR3 in DNA: TGCGCCAGCAGTAAGGGACTAGCGGGAGTAGAGACCCAGTACTTC. Protein: CASSKGLAGVETQYF.

A few counts support this clonotype. The chain is built from TRBV11-1 and TRBJ2-3, with 9 bases fitting TRBD2. The germline gives CDR1 SGHAT, CDR2 FQDESV (reference sequence). CDR3 length: 20 amino acids. The trim removed 2 bases at V and 4 bases at J, leaving 19 bases unmatched. CDR3 protein: CASSLRTPPGLATGADTQYF. The CDR3 nucleotides are TGTGCCAGCAGCTTAAGAACCCCCCCGGGACTAGCAACGGGGGCAGATACGCAGTATTTT. Variable domain in full (rest from reference TRBV11-1 and TRBJ2-3): EAEVAQSPRYKITEKSQAVAFWCDPISGHATLYWYRQILGQGPELLVQFQDESVVDDSQLPKDRFSAERLKGVDSTLKIQPAELGDSAMYLCASSLRTPPGLATGADTQYFGPGTRLTVL.

This clonotype was counted ten times or more. The chain has TRBV29-1 and TRBJ2-3; D remains unclear. Germline values: CDR1 SQVTM, CDR2 ANQGSEA. This CDR3 has 13 residues. The V end lost 0 bases, the J end lost 5 bases, and 9 bases lay between the germline ends. The CDR3 DNA reads TGCAGCGTTGAAGACGGGCCTGGAGATACGCAGTATTTT. This encodes CSVEDGPGDTQYF.

This chain links TRBV20-1 with TRBJ1-1, with 8 bases lining up with TRBD1. Germline lookup yields CDR1 DFQATT and CDR2 SNEGSKA (reference sequence). The CDR3 sequence is 15 residues long. V shed 5 bases, J shed 3 bases, and the junction held 11 bases outside the gene matches. CDR3 region: CSAGTLTGAYTEAFF. CDR3 sequence (DNA): TGCAGTGCTGGGACCCTGACAGGGGCGTACACTGAAGCTTTCTTT.

This clonotype was seen a handful of times. The rearrangement links TRBV20-1 to TRBJ2-5; 12 bases agree with TRBD2. Trimming cost V 0 bases and J 4 bases; bases outside gene matches: 6. Germline CDR1 is DFQATT and CDR2 is SNEGSKA (reference sequence). This CDR3 region has 16 residues. The CDR3: CSARDWGLAGRETQYF. The CDR3 DNA sequence: TGCAGTGCTAGAGATTGGGGACTAGCGGGTCGAGAGACCCAGTACTTC.

In this sample, this clonotype turned up a few times. The V call is TRBV20-1, the J call TRBJ1-4, with 7 bases identical to TRBD1. Germline CDR1 DFQATT, CDR2 SNEGSKA (reference sequence). This CDR3 region has 13 residues. The junction had 1 base not matched to a gene; V was cut back by 6 bases and J by 0 bases. CDR3 coding DNA: TGCAGTGCAGGACAGGCAACTAATGAAAAACTGTTTTTT. It specifies CSAGQATNEKLFF.

V usage is TRBV30 and J usage is TRBJ2-7; 9 bases are shared with TRBD1. The CDR3 consists of 16 residues. The germline gives CDR1 GTSNPN, CDR2 SVGIG (reference sequence). With 2 bases clipped from V and 4 bases from J, the junction kept 12 bases outside the gene matches. CDR3 residues: CAWSPPSGQGFYEQYF. Written as DNA, the CDR3 is TGTGCCTGGAGTCCCCCTTCGGGACAGGGCTTTTACGAGCAGTACTTC.

This clonotype was detected many times. The chain links TRBV20-1 to TRBJ2-1, with unresolved D. Germline V gene data show CDR1 as DFQATT and CDR2 as SNEGSKA (reference sequence). The CDR3 spans 11 residues. The CDR3 coding sequence is TGCAGAAGTAAGAGGAACAGTGAGCAGTTCTTC. Its protein product is CRSKRNSEQFF.

This sequence joins TRBV5-1 and TRBJ1-1; 7 positions match TRBD1. This CDR3 comprises 16 residues. With V trimmed by 5 bases and J by 0 bases, 10 bases remained unmatched. Germline V lookup: CDR1 SGHRS, CDR2 YFSETQ. The DNA of the CDR3 is TGCGCCAGCAGACCGACCCAGACAGGGTTGAACACTGAAGCTTTCTTT. Translation gives CASRPTQTGLNTEAFF.

This clonotype was detected only a few times. The gene calls are TRBV4-1 and TRBJ2-7, with a possible D match to TRBD1 (5 bases). The CDR3 has 15 residues. V was shortened by 0 bases and J by 6 bases, with 15 bases between the two germline ends. Per germline, CDR1 MGHRA and CDR2 YSYEKL. CDR3 sequence: CASSQDPQGRGEQYF. The CDR3 DNA reads TGCGCCAGCAGCCAAGATCCCCAGGGAAGGGGCGAGCAGTACTTC.

The chain is built from TRBV25-1 and TRBJ2-7; D is perhaps TRBD2 (6 bases). The V and J ends lost 5 bases and 4 bases respectively, with 15 bases between them. Germline V gene lookup returns CDR1 MGHDK and CDR2 SYGVNS. The CDR3 is 14 amino acids. The CDR3 loop is CASSQWRGLYEQYF. CDR3 nucleotides: TGTGCCAGCAGTCAGTGGAGGGGCCTTTACGAGCAGTACTTC.

The J gene is TRBJ2-1, the V gene TRBV13; 13 nucleotides agree with TRBD2. This CDR3 spans 17 amino acids. V lost 5 bases to trimming and J lost 8 bases; unmatched junction nucleotides: 12. Germline CDR1 reads PRHDT; CDR2 reads FYEKMQ (reference sequence). CDR3 nucleotides: TGTGCCAGCAGCCGGTTTGGACTAGCGGGAGATCTGTATGAGCAGTTCTTC. Amino acid sequence: CASSRFGLAGDLYEQFF.

The CDR3 coding sequence is TGCGCCAGCACGTTCCCATCTAACACCGGGGAGCTGTTTTTT. It translates to CASTFPSNTGELFF. V usage is TRBV5-1 and J usage is TRBJ2-2; D is uncertain. The germline V gene encodes CDR1 SGHRS and CDR2 YFSETQ. Trimming shortened V by 6 bases and J by 2 bases, and 11 bases separated the two germline ends. The CDR3 runs to 14 residues.

This clonotype came up many times. The chain carries TRBV27 and TRBJ2-2, with unresolved D. Germline V gene sequence: CDR1 MNHEY, CDR2 SMNVEV (reference sequence). The V end lost 0 bases, the J end lost 6 bases, and 8 bases lay between the germline ends. This CDR3 region has 14 residues. The CDR3 region has the DNA TGTGCCAGCAGTTTATCGATTGGGGCCGGGGAGCTGTTTTTT. It yields the protein CASSLSIGAGELFF.

The chain joins TRBV9 to TRBJ2-1; 9 bases are shared with TRBD2. The germline gives CDR1 SGDLS, CDR2 YYNGEE. The V and J ends lost 4 bases and 0 bases, in that order; junction bases with no gene match: 8. This CDR3 is 17 amino acids long. In DNA form, the CDR3 reads TGTGCCAGCAGCTCCGGAGCGGGAGGAAGCTCCTACAATGAGCAGTTCTTC. It yields the protein CASSSGAGGSSYNEQFF.

This clonotype was detected a few times. CDR3 in amino acids: CATSSRTGVSNEQFF. The CDR3 bases are TGTGCCACCAGCAGCCGGACAGGGGTATCCAATGAGCAGTTCTTC. This chain uses TRBV15 with TRBJ2-1; 9 bases fit TRBD1. Germline assignment: CDR1 LNHNV and CDR2 YYDKDF (reference sequence). V was pared by 3 bases and J by 6 bases, with 6 bases of the junction left unmatched. The CDR3 runs 15 residues.

As to this clonotype: At one end, the junction sequence differs from germline, possibly due to a read error. The V gene is TRBV11-2, the J gene TRBJ2-4; no clear D gene. CDR1 SGHAT and CDR2 FQNNGV come from the germline V gene. CDR3 length: 13 amino acids. CDR3 in DNA: TGTGCCAGCAGCCTAGAGCCCAAAAACATTCAGTACTTC. Amino acid sequence: CASSLEPKNIQYF. Full variable domain (remainder filled in from reference TRBV11-2 and TRBJ2-4): EAGVAQSPRYKIIEKRQSVAFWCNPISGHATLYWYQQILGQGPKLLIQFQNNGVVDDSQLPKDRFSAERLKGVDSTLKIQPAKLEDSAVYLCASSLEPKNIQYFGAGTRLSVL.

The sample holds one count of this clonotype. V and J are TRBV29-1 and TRBJ2-5; unclear D gene. V shed 2 bases and J shed 7 bases, with 11 bases lying between them. The CDR3 sequence is 12 residues long. Germline V lookup: CDR1 SQVTM, CDR2 ANQGSEA. In nucleotides, the CDR3 is TGCAGCGTTGAAATAGCAATGGGGACCCAGTACTTC. Translated, it gives CSVEIAMGTQYF.

This clonotype was picked up many times. The chain carries TRBV29-1 and TRBJ2-1; TRBD2 is a possible D gene (5 bases). V was clipped by 7 bases and J by 0 bases, with 16 bases between them. This CDR3 is 15 amino acids long. Germline V gene sequence: CDR1 SQVTM, CDR2 ANQGSEA. CDR3 amino acids: CSARGGGSSYNEQFF. The CDR3, as DNA: TGCAGCGCCCGAGGAGGCGGGTCCTCCTACAATGAGCAGTTCTTC.

The chain couples TRBV12-3 or TRBV12-4 to TRBJ1-1, with 10 bases fitting TRBD1. V shed 5 bases and J 4 bases; nucleotides not matched to a gene: 4. CDR3 length: 14 amino acids. The CDR3 DNA reads TGTGCCAGCAGTCGCAGGGACAGGGGCACTGAAGCTTTCTTT. It yields the protein CASSRRDRGTEAFF.

The chain combines TRBV20-1 with TRBJ2-3; a possible D gene is TRBD1 (5 bases). This CDR3 has 12 residues. Germline assignment: CDR1 DFQATT and CDR2 SNEGSKA (reference sequence). V was cut by 5 bases and J by 1 base, with 7 bases left in between. CDR3 region: CSAETGTDTQYF. In nucleotides, the CDR3 is TGCAGTGCTGAGACAGGCACAGATACGCAGTATTTT.

This clonotype was observed a handful of times. V usage is TRBV7-2 and J usage is TRBJ1-6; D remains ambiguous. The germline gives CDR1 SGHTA, CDR2 FQGNSA. The V end was cut by 1 base, the J end by 10 bases, with 5 bases between. The CDR3 contains 12 residues. In DNA, the CDR3 is TGTGCCAGCAGCTTAGGCGGGTCACCCCTCCACTTT. Amino acid sequence: CASSLGGSPLHF.

V and J are TRBV5-1 and TRBJ2-1; weak D call: TRBD2 (6 bases). Germline V gene data show CDR1 as SGHRS and CDR2 as YFSETQ. There are 12 residues in the CDR3. Trimming removed 9 bases from V and 9 bases from J, with 16 bases in between. The CDR3 spells CATKRELVEQFF. CDR3 DNA sequence: TGCGCCACCAAACGGGAGTTGGTTGAGCAGTTCTTC.

Many counts were recorded for this clonotype. The chain joins TRBV29-1 to TRBJ1-5, with 8 bases identical to TRBD1. The germline CDR1 and CDR2 sequences are SQVTM and ANQGSEA. CDR3 size: 13 residues. V dropped 5 bases and J dropped 4; count of bases not matched to a gene: 4. Here the CDR3 reads CSVRTGSNQPQHF. The CDR3 coding sequence is TGCAGCGTTCGGACAGGGTCTAATCAGCCCCAGCATTTT.

Many counts were recorded for this clonotype. The V and J genes are TRBV20-1 and TRBJ2-7; TRBD1 or TRBD2 may be the D gene (5 bases each). Trimming stripped 1 base from V and 0 bases from J, with 13 bases between. Germline CDR1 and CDR2: DFQATT and SNEGSKA (reference sequence). The CDR3 is 15 amino acids. The CDR3 DNA is TGCAGTGCTAGAGTGGTAGCAGGGACCTCCTACGAGCAGTACTTC. Protein: CSARVVAGTSYEQYF.

V usage is TRBV28 and J usage is TRBJ1-4; TRBD1 is a possible D gene (5 bases). The CDR3 covers 15 residues. Germline V gene sequence: CDR1 MDHEN, CDR2 SYDVKM. The V end lost 5 bases, the J end lost 5 bases, and 15 bases lay between the germline ends. The DNA for the CDR3 is TGTGCCAGCAGTACCCCGGGTAGGGGAAATGAAAAACTGTTTTTT. Its protein is CASSTPGRGNEKLFF.

This clonotype was seen once. Given a much more abundant clone one base away, this may be a read error. The chain uses TRBV20-1 and TRBJ2-7; 8 bases agree with TRBD1. Germline V gives CDR1 DFQATT, CDR2 SNEGSKA (reference sequence). The CDR3 contains 13 residues. The CDR3 region is CSTTGTGGDEQYF. CDR3 bases: TGCAGCACAACCGGGACAGGAGGAGACGAGCAGTACTTC.

This clonotype was counted a few times. The chain couples TRBV5-6 to TRBJ2-7; 7 nucleotides align to TRBD1. The CDR3 extends over 14 amino acids. Unmatched junction bases numbered 5, after V lost 2 bases and J lost 3 bases. Germline V gene data show CDR1 as SGHDT and CDR2 as YYEEEE. The CDR3 DNA sequence: TGTGCCAGCAGCTTAGAGGGACAGCACTACGAGCAGTACTTC. This codes for CASSLEGQHYEQYF.

The chain couples TRBV7-3 to TRBJ2-7, with 8 bases matching TRBD2. This CDR3 is 14 amino acids long. Per the germline V gene, CDR1 is SGHTA and CDR2 is FQGTGA. J was trimmed by 5 bases and V by 2 bases; bases with no gene match: 5. The CDR3 coding sequence is TGTGCCAGCAGCTTATCGGGGGGGCGCAACGAGCAGTACTTC. It encodes CASSLSGGRNEQYF.

V and J are TRBV20-1 and TRBJ2-7; D might be TRBD1 (6 bases). The CDR3 is 13 amino acids. V was shortened by 6 bases and J by 3 bases, with 15 bases between the two germline ends. Per germline, CDR1 DFQATT and CDR2 SNEGSKA (reference sequence). The DNA for the CDR3 is TGCAGTGCCATCTCGGGACAACTCTACGAGCAGTACTTC. It yields the protein CSAISGQLYEQYF.